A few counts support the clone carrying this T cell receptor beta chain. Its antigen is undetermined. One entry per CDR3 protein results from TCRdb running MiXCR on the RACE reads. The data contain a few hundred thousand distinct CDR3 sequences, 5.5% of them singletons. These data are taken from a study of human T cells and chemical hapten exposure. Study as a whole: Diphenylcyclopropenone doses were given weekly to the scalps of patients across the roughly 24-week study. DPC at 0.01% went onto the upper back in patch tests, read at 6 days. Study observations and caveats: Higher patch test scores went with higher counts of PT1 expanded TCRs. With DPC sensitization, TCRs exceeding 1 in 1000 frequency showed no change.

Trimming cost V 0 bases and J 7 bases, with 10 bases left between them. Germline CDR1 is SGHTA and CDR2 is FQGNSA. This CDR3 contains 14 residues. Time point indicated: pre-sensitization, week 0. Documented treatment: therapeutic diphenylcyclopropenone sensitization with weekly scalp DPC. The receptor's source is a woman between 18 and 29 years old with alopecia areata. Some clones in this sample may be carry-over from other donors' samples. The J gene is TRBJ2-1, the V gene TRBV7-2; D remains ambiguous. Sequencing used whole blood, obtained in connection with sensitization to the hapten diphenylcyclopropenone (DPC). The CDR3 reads CASSLAGAINEQFF. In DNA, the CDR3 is TGTGCCAGCAGCTTAGCCGGCGCGATAAATGAGCAGTTCTTC. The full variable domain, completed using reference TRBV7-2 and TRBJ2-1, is GAGVSQSPSNKVTEKGKDVELRCDPISGHTALYWYRQSLGQGLEFLIYFQGNSAPDKSGLPSDRFSAERTGGSVSTLTIQRTQQEDSAVYLCASSLAGAINEQFFGPGTRLTVL.